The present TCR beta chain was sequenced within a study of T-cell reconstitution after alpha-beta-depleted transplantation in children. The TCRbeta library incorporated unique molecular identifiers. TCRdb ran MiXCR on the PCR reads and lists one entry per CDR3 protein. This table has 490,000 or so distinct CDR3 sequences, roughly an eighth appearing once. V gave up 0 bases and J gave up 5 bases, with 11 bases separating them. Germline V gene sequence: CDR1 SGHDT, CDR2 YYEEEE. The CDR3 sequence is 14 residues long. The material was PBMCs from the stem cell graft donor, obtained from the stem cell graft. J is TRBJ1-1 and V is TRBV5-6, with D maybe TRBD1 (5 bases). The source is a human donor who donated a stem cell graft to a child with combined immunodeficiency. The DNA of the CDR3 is TGTGCCAGCAGCTTGGCGGCAGGGATGACTGAAGCTTTCTTT. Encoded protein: CASSLAAGMTEAFF. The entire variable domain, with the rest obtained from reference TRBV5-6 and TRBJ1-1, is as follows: DAGVTQSPTHLIKTRGQQVTLRCSPKSGHDTVSWYQQALGQGPQFIFQYYEEEERQRGNFPDRFSGHQFPNYSSELNVNALLLGDSALYLCASSLAAGMTEAFFGQGTRLTVV.